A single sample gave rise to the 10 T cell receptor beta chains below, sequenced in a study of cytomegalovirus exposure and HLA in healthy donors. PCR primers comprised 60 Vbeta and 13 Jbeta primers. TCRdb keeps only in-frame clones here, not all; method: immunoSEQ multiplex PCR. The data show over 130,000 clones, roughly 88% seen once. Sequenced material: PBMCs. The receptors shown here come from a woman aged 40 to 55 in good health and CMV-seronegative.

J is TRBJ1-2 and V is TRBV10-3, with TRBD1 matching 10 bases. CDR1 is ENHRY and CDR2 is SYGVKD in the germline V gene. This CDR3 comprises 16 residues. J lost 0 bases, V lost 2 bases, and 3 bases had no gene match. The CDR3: CAISEGQGGSNYGYTF. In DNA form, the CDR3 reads TGTGCCATCAGTGAGGGACAGGGGGGGTCTAACTATGGCTACACCTTC.

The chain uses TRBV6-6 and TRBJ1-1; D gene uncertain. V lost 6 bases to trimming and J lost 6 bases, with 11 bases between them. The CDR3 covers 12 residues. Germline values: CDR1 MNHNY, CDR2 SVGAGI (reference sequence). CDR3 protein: CASRILGAEAFF. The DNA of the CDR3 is TGTGCCAGCAGGATCCTCGGGGCTGAAGCTTTCTTT.

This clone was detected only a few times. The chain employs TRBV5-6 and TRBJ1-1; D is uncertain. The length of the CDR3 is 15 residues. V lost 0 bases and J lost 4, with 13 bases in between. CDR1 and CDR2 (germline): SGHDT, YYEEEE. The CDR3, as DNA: TGTGCCAGCAGCTTGGAGGTGGGGAGGATCACTGAAGCTTTCTTT. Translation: CASSLEVGRITEAFF. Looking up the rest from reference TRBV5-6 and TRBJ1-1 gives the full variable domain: DAGVTQSPTHLIKTRGQQVTLRCSPKSGHDTVSWYQQALGQGPQFIFQYYEEEERQRGNFPDRFSGHQFPNYSSELNVNALLLGDSALYLCASSLEVGRITEAFFGQGTRLTVV.

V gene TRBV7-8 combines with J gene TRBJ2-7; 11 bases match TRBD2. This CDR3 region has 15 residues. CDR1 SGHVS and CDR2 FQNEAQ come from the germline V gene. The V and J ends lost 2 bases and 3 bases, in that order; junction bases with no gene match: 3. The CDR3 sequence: CASSLFLAGGYEQYF. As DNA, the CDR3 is TGTGCCAGCAGCTTATTCCTAGCGGGAGGCTACGAGCAGTACTTC.

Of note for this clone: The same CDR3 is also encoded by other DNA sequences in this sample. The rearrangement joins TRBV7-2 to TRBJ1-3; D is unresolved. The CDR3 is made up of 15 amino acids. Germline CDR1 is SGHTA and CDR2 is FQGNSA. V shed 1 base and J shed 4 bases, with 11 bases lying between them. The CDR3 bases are TGTGCCAGCAGCTTAGGGTGGCAGTCAGGAAACACCATATATTTT. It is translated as CASSLGWQSGNTIYF.

The chain's CDR3 is CASRDSGREVDTQYF. CDR3 DNA: TGTGCCAGCAGGGATAGCGGGAGGGAGGTAGATACGCAGTATTTT. The chain employs TRBV28 and TRBJ2-3, with 11 bases lining up with TRBD2. Germline-derived CDR1 and CDR2 are MDHEN and SYDVKM. The CDR3 is 15 residues long. J was trimmed by 5 bases and V by 6 bases; bases with no gene match: 7.

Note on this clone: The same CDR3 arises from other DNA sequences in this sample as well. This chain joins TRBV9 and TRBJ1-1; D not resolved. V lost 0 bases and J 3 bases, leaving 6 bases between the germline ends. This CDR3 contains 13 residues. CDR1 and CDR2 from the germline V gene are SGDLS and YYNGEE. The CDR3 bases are TGTGCCAGCAGCGTAGGTGGCCACACTGAAGCTTTCTTT. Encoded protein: CASSVGGHTEAFF.

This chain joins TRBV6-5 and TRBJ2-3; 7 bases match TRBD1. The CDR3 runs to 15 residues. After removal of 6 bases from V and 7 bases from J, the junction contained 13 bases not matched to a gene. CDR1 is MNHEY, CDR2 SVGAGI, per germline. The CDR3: CASRPGGVGGYTQYF. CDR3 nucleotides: TGTGCCAGCAGGCCAGGGGGTGTCGGCGGATATACGCAGTATTTT.

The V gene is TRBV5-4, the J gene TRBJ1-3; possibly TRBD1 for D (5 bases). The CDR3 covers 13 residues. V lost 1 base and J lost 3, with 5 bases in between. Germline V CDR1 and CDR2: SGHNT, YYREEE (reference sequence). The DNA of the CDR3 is TGTGCCAGCAGCTTGAGGGGTGGAAACACCATATATTTT. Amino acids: CASSLRGGNTIYF.

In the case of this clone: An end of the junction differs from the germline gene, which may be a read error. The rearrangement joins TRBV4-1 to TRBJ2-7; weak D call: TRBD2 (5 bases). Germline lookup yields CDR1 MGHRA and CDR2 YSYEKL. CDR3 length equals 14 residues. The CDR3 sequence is CASSQDFWTFEQYF. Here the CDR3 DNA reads TGTGCCAGCAGCCAAGATTTTTGGACTTTTGAGCAGTACTTC.